The 22 T cell receptor beta chains below were found in one sample sequenced in a study of lymphopenia after photon versus proton radiotherapy. Some clones are missing from TCRdb's copy, which holds only in-frame ones; the method was immunoSEQ multiplex PCR. The sample comprises 83,000 or so clones, around 80% of which are singletons, and 1.3% to 1.5% rests with the top ten. The sample in question was peripheral blood, obtained from a patient treated with proton-based radiotherapy. The receptors were gathered from a man in his fifties or sixties with pancreatic cancer.

The chain is built from TRBV5-1 and TRBJ2-7, with D hard to call. Deletions cut 0 bases from V and 1 base from J, with 11 bases between. Germline V gene data show CDR1 as SGHRS and CDR2 as YFSETQ. The CDR3 covers 15 residues. Written as DNA, the CDR3 is TGCGCCAGCAGCTTGGGGGTAGGCTTATCCTACGAGCAGTACTTC. Its translation: CASSLGVGLSYEQYF.

This clone appeared a single time. This CDR3 reads CSVGTGSTDTQYF. CDR3 sequence (DNA): TGCAGCGTTGGGACAGGGAGCACAGATACGCAGTATTTT. The chain links TRBV29-1 to TRBJ2-3; TRBD1 matches at 8 bases. This CDR3 comprises 13 residues. V shed 4 bases and J 0 bases; nucleotides not matched to a gene: 0. CDR1 and CDR2 from the germline V gene are SQVTM and ANQGSEA.

This clone was picked up a small number of times. V gene TRBV7-8 combines with J gene TRBJ2-2; D possibly matches TRBD1 or TRBD2 (6 bases each). CDR3 length: 16 residues. The V and J ends lost 1 base and 4 bases respectively, with 13 bases between them. Germline V gene lookup returns CDR1 SGHVS and CDR2 FQNEAQ. The chain's CDR3 is CASSLVGGGGTGELFF. CDR3 sequence (DNA): TGTGCCAGCAGCTTAGTGGGTGGAGGGGGCACCGGGGAGCTGTTTTTT.

This clone was seen a single time. This chain joins TRBV25-1 and TRBJ1-5; the D is unclear. Germline CDR1 is MGHDK and CDR2 is SYGVNS. CDR3 length: 12 residues. The V and J ends lost 9 bases and 6 bases respectively, with 12 bases between them. The CDR3 nucleotides are TGTGCCAGTAGGTCAGTGCGTCAGCCCCAGCATTTT. It yields the protein CASRSVRQPQHF.

The CDR3 DNA is TGTGCCAGTAGTATATCGAACAGGCCGGGACAGCCCCAGCATTTT. It yields the protein CASSISNRPGQPQHF. The chain combines TRBV19 with TRBJ1-5; possible D gene TRBD1, 5 bases. The CDR3 is 15 amino acids. In germline, CDR1 is LNHDA, CDR2 SQIVND (reference sequence). V lost 2 bases and J 7 bases, leaving 15 bases between the germline ends.

The rearrangement links TRBV7-6 to TRBJ2-1, with 13 nucleotides matching TRBD2. In germline, CDR1 is SGHVS, CDR2 FNYEAQ. J gave up 5 bases and V 3 bases, and 7 bases lay outside the gene matches. This CDR3 comprises 17 residues. CDR3 sequence (DNA): TGTGCCAGCAGCTTGAGGACTAGCGGGAGAACTGACAATGAGCAGTTCTTC. This translates into CASSLRTSGRTDNEQFF.

The chain uses TRBV7-9 and TRBJ1-1; perhaps TRBD1 as D (6 bases). The CDR3 contains 12 residues. In germline, CDR1 is SEHNR, CDR2 FQNEAQ (reference sequence). Trimming removed 5 bases from V and 8 bases from J, with 12 bases in between. CDR3 protein: CASSGYRAEAFF. As DNA, the CDR3 is TGTGCCAGCAGCGGATACAGGGCAGAAGCTTTCTTT.

This chain uses TRBV6-5 with TRBJ1-2; 12 bases are a match to TRBD1. The CDR3 loop spans 15 amino acids. Germline V lookup: CDR1 MNHEY, CDR2 SVGAGI. V lost 2 bases, J lost 4 bases, and 2 bases stayed unmatched. CDR3 in amino acids: CASSYAGQGAYGYTF. As DNA, the CDR3 is TGTGCCAGCAGTTACGCGGGACAGGGGGCCTATGGCTACACCTTC.

The gene calls are TRBV27 and TRBJ1-2, with 7 bases matching TRBD1. This CDR3 has 14 amino acids. Trimming at V came to 3 bases and at J to 7 bases, leaving 8 bases not matched to a gene. Germline V lookup: CDR1 MNHEY, CDR2 SMNVEV (reference sequence). For the CDR3, the DNA is TGTGCCAGCAGTTTTGGAGGGGGCAATCGTGGCTACACCTTC. Encoded protein: CASSFGGGNRGYTF.

V gene TRBV7-2 combines with J gene TRBJ1-2; D perhaps matches TRBD1 (6 bases). Trimming removed 2 bases from V and 6 bases from J, with 19 bases in between. The CDR3 totals 16 residues. Germline V gene data show CDR1 as SGHTA and CDR2 as FQGNSA. This CDR3 is CASSLIQSGGRDGYTF. CDR3 bases: TGTGCCAGCAGCTTAATTCAATCGGGGGGCCGTGATGGCTACACCTTC.

This chain links TRBV18 with TRBJ1-1, with D uncertain. Deletions cut 4 bases from V and 1 base from J, with 7 bases between. This CDR3 comprises 13 residues. Germline CDR1 and CDR2: KGHSH and LQKENI. CDR3: CASSLSQNTEAFF. The CDR3 nucleotides are TGTGCCAGCTCACTTAGCCAGAACACTGAAGCTTTCTTT.

The chain is built from TRBV20-1 and TRBJ2-7; D call uncertain. Germline-derived CDR1 and CDR2 are DFQATT and SNEGSKA (reference sequence). The CDR3 loop spans 10 amino acids. V lost 6 bases, J lost 9 bases, and 12 bases lay in between. DNA of the CDR3: TGCAGTGCGGCCCAAACATGGCAGTACTTC. Protein: CSAAQTWQYF.

The rearrangement uses TRBV2 and TRBJ1-5; TRBD1 is a possible D gene (5 bases). The CDR3 is 15 residues long. V shed 2 bases and J shed 4 bases, with 12 bases lying between them. The germline CDR1 and CDR2 sequences are SNHLY and FYNNEI. The CDR3 sequence is CASSESGGRNQPQHF. CDR3 coding DNA: TGTGCCAGCAGTGAATCCGGGGGACGGAATCAGCCCCAGCATTTT.

This rearrangement joins TRBV6-1 to TRBJ1-4; a weak D match, TRBD1 (5 bases). The CDR3 is 14 residues long. The germline CDR1 and CDR2 sequences are MNHNS and SASEGT. Trimming left V 3 bases short and J 3 bases short, with 8 bases between. The CDR3 reads CASSDGGANEKLFF. The CDR3 DNA reads as TGTGCCAGCAGTGATGGGGGGGCTAATGAAAAACTGTTTTTT.

The chain carries TRBV27 and TRBJ1-4, with a weak D call TRBD1 (5 bases). This CDR3 spans 15 amino acids. CDR1 is MNHEY and CDR2 is SMNVEV in the germline V gene (reference sequence). V lost 4 bases to trimming and J lost 5 bases, with 14 bases between them. The CDR3 DNA reads as TGTGCCAGCAGTTCGCAACAGGCCGGCAATGAAAAACTGTTTTTT. This sequence encodes CASSSQQAGNEKLFF.

The genes are TRBV10-3 and TRBJ1-1; 9 bases agree with TRBD1. The CDR3 is made up of 14 amino acids. In germline, CDR1 is ENHRY, CDR2 SYGVKD. Trimming removed 4 bases from V and 1 base from J; junction bases left unmatched: 1. The CDR3 protein is CAISGTGENTEAFF. DNA for the CDR3: TGTGCCATCAGTGGGACAGGGGAGAACACTGAAGCTTTCTTT.

This chain links TRBV29-1 with TRBJ2-7; D remains unclear. Between the trimmed V and J ends, which lost 4 bases and 4 bases, there was a span of 8 bases. Germline V CDR1 and CDR2: SQVTM, ANQGSEA. The CDR3 loop spans 11 amino acids. The chain's CDR3 is CSVASLYEQYF. The DNA of the CDR3 is TGCAGCGTTGCGTCCCTATACGAGCAGTACTTC.

The chain uses TRBV11-2 and TRBJ2-1; 7 positions match TRBD2. CDR3 size: 16 residues. Germline values: CDR1 SGHAT, CDR2 FQNNGV. Trimming cost V 6 bases and J 14 bases; bases outside gene matches: 22. The CDR3 DNA reads as TGTGCCAGCAGTGCCATCGCTGGACCTAGCGGTCAAAAGGAGTTCTTC. Translating gives CASSAIAGPSGQKEFF.

This rearrangement joins TRBV4-2 to TRBJ1-1, with 8 bases that match TRBD1. The V gene's germline CDR1 is LGHNA and CDR2 YNFKEQ. V was pared by 3 bases and J by 3 bases, with 9 bases of the junction left unmatched. This CDR3 contains 16 residues. DNA of the CDR3: TGTGCCAGCAGCCAGGGGTCGACAGGGGTTCACACTGAAGCTTTCTTT. Translation gives CASSQGSTGVHTEAFF.

The J gene is TRBJ1-1, the V gene TRBV28; possibly TRBD1 for D (6 bases). CDR3 size: 15 residues. Trimming took off 2 bases at V and 1 base at J, with 11 bases between the two ends. Germline V gene lookup returns CDR1 MDHEN and CDR2 SYDVKM. DNA for the CDR3: TGTGCCAGCAGTTTAGGGGGCCGGAGGAACACTGAAGCTTTCTTT. Translating it yields CASSLGGRRNTEAFF.

The chain couples TRBV6-1 to TRBJ1-2; the match to TRBD1 covers 8 bases. From germline, CDR1 is MNHNS and CDR2 SASEGT. This CDR3 has 16 amino acids. J gave up 4 bases and V 1 base, and 8 bases lay outside the gene matches. The CDR3 protein is CASSEGGTGNAYGYTF. CDR3 in DNA: TGTGCCAGCAGTGAAGGGGGGACAGGAAATGCCTATGGCTACACCTTC.

The chain has TRBV9 and TRBJ2-1, with D hard to call. The CDR3 is 14 residues long. Trimming took off 0 bases at V and 4 bases at J, with 8 bases between the two ends. Germline V CDR1 and CDR2: SGDLS, YYNGEE. The CDR3: CASSVVPSYNEQFF. DNA for the CDR3: TGTGCCAGCAGCGTAGTCCCTAGTTACAATGAGCAGTTCTTC. Looking up the rest from reference TRBV9 and TRBJ2-1 gives the full variable domain: DSGVTQTPKHLITATGQRVTLRCSPRSGDLSVYWYQQSLDQGLQFLIQYYNGEERAKGNILERFSAQQFPDLHSELNLSSLELGDSALYFCASSVVPSYNEQFFGPGTRLTVL.